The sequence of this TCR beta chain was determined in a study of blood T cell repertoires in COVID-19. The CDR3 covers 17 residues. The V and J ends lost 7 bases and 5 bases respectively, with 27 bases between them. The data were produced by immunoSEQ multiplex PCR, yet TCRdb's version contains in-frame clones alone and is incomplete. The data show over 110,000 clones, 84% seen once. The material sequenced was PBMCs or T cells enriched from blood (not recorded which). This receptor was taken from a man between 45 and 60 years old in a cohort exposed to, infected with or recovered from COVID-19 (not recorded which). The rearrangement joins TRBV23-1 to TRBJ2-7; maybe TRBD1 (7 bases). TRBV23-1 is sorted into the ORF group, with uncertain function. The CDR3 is CASTQEVGPQGGHEQYF. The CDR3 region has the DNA TGCGCCAGCACCCAGGAGGTTGGGCCGCAGGGGGGCCACGAGCAGTACTTC.